This T cell receptor beta chain was recovered during a study of OX40 agonist ivuxolimab in advanced cancers. Study-level results: CD4+ T cells averaged fewer expanded clones than CD8+ T cells.

A note on this clone: Its antigen is still unknown.

Per the germline V gene, CDR1 is SGHNT and CDR2 is YYREEE (reference sequence). The CDR3 loop spans 14 amino acids. V lost 4 bases to trimming and J lost 8 bases, with 13 bases between them. TCRdb's table, derived via immunoSEQ multiplex PCR, lists solely in-frame clones and lacks some. Among 55,000 to 65,000 clones, around 87% were seen once, and the ten largest hold approximately 4%. Any history of autoimmune disease or systemic immunosuppression disqualified patients. This receptor was taken from an adult with an advanced solid tumor such as melanoma, head and neck, liver or kidney cancer. Specimen: CD4+ or CD8+ T cells sorted from blood, collected in a trial of the OX40 agonist ivuxolimab. The rearrangement uses TRBV5-4 and TRBJ1-6; tentatively, D is TRBD1 (5 bases). The CDR3 spells CASSEPDTDSPLHF. The CDR3 DNA reads as TGTGCCAGCAGCGAGCCGGACACGGATTCACCCCTCCACTTT.